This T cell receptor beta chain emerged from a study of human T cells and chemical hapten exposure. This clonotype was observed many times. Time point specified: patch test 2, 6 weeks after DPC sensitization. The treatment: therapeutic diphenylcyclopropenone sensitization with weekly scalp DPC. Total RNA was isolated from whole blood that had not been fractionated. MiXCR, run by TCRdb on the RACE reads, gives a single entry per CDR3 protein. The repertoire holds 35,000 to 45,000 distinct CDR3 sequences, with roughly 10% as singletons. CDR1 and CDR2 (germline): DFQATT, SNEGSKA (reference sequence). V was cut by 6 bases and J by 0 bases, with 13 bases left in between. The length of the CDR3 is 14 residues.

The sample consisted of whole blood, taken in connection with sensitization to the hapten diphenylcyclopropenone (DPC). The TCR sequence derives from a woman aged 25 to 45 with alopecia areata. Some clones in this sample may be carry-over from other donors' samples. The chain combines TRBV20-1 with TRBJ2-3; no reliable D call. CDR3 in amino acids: CSAPVAQSTDTQYF. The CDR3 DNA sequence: TGCAGTGCCCCAGTAGCCCAAAGCACAGATACGCAGTATTTT.